This T cell receptor beta chain was sequenced in a study of T-cell memory formation after mild COVID-19. Ten or more counts support this clonotype. Its target is unknown. 5'RACE primed at constant segments yielded TCR alpha and TCR beta cDNA libraries bearing sample barcodes and UMIs. TCRdb passed the 5' RACE reads through MiXCR, listing each CDR3 protein once. The sample includes 550,000 to 600,000 distinct CDR3 sequences, roughly 17% of them seen just once. The CDR3 spans 17 residues. Per the germline V gene, CDR1 is SQVTM and CDR2 is ANQGSEA. Trimming shortened V by 0 bases and J by 0 bases, and 15 bases separated the two germline ends. Study conclusions and caveats: Second-wave clones with a day 37 peak had unconfirmed SARS-CoV-2 specificity. Memory from before infection featured some responding clones, which suggests cross-reactive memory joined.

Sequenced input: PBMCs or a T cell subset sorted from them (not recorded which). The TCR comes from an adult woman who had mild COVID-19 (a few samples of this study predate the infection). Cell type and time point are not known. The J gene is TRBJ1-3, the V gene TRBV29-1; D possibly corresponds to TRBD1 (5 bases). CDR3 in DNA: TGCAGCGTTGAAGATCTTCGGGGGGGACCCTCTGGAAACACCATATATTTT. Protein sequence: CSVEDLRGGPSGNTIYF.